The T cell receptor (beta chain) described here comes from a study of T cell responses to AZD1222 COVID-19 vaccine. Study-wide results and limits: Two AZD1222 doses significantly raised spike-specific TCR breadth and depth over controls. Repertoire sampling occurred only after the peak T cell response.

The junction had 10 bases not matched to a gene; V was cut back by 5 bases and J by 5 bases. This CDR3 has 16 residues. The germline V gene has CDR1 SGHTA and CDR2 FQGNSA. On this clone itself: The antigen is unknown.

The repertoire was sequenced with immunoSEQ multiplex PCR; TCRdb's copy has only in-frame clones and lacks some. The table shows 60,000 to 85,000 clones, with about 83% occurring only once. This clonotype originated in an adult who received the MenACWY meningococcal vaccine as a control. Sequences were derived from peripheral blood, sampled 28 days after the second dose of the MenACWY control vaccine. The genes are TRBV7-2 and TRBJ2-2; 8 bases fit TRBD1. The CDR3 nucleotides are TGTGCCAGCAGCCTGGGGACAGGATGGCGGACCGGGGAGCTGTTTTTT. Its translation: CASSLGTGWRTGELFF.